Listed here are 11 T cell receptor beta chains from one sample, sequenced in a study of early T cells in non-severe SARS-CoV-2 infection. TCRdb reanalysed the 5' RACE reads using MiXCR and keeps one entry per CDR3 protein. The sample holds 40,000 to 45,000 distinct CDR3 sequences; 11% are singletons and the top ten take more than 9.5%. Sequenced material: whole blood. These TCRs come from an adult who was a healthcare worker with PCR-confirmed SARS-CoV-2 infection or an uninfected control (not recorded which).

The sample holds many counts of this clonotype. The chain combines TRBV5-1 with TRBJ2-1, with TRBD1 as a possible D gene (6 bases). The germline V and J ends were trimmed by 1 base and 4 bases, with 15 bases remaining between them. Germline values: CDR1 SGHRS, CDR2 YFSETQ. The CDR3 runs 16 residues. This chain's CDR3 is CASSLSWQGTYNEQFF. The DNA of the CDR3 is TGCGCCAGCAGCTTGAGTTGGCAGGGGACGTACAATGAGCAGTTCTTC.

This clonotype has ten or more counts. The V and J genes are TRBV7-9 and TRBJ1-1; D may be TRBD1 (5 bases). The CDR3 has 14 amino acids. Germline values: CDR1 SEHNR, CDR2 FQNEAQ (reference sequence). V lost 5 bases and J lost 6, with 16 bases in between. CDR3 in amino acids: CASSEDSGVAEAFF. The CDR3 region has the DNA TGTGCCAGCAGCGAAGACAGTGGCGTCGCTGAAGCTTTCTTT.

The chain uses TRBV18 and TRBJ2-6; D perhaps matches TRBD2 (5 bases). Trimming left V 3 bases short and J 4 bases short, with 16 bases between. The CDR3 covers 17 residues. CDR1 KGHSH and CDR2 LQKENI come from the germline V gene. CDR3 sequence: CASSPLLEGSGANVLTF. As DNA, the CDR3 is TGTGCCAGCTCACCGTTACTCGAGGGTTCCGGGGCCAACGTCCTGACTTTC.

The V gene is TRBV13, the J gene TRBJ2-5; 11 bases are a match to TRBD2. CDR1 is PRHDT and CDR2 is FYEKMQ in the germline V gene (reference sequence). The CDR3 totals 15 residues. With V trimmed by 2 bases and J by 3 bases, 2 bases remained unmatched. The CDR3 spells CASSLRLAGKETQYF. CDR3 coding DNA: TGTGCCAGCAGCTTACGACTAGCGGGGAAAGAGACCCAGTACTTC.

The sample holds a few counts of this clonotype. V is TRBV20-1 and J is TRBJ1-6; 8 bases agree with TRBD1. The germline gives CDR1 DFQATT, CDR2 SNEGSKA (reference sequence). This CDR3 contains 15 residues. J lost 7 bases, V lost 1 base, and 6 bases had no gene match. CDR3 sequence (DNA): TGCAGTGCTAGAGCTAACAGGGGGTTAAATTCACCCCTCCACTTT. Translated, it gives CSARANRGLNSPLHF.

This clonotype was counted ten times or more. This chain uses TRBV27 with TRBJ1-5; D not resolved. This CDR3 is 14 amino acids long. CDR1 is MNHEY, CDR2 SMNVEV, per germline (reference sequence). Trimming shortened V by 8 bases and J by 2 bases, and 13 bases separated the two germline ends. DNA for the CDR3: TGTGCCAGCTGTGAGGCTAAGGGCAATCAGCCCCAGCATTTT. This codes for CASCEAKGNQPQHF.

This clonotype was counted between two and nine times. The CDR3 is CSAYPRDPEAYEQYF. CDR3 coding DNA: TGCAGTGCTTACCCCCGGGACCCCGAGGCCTACGAGCAGTACTTC. The chain has TRBV20-1 and TRBJ2-7; D possibly uses TRBD1 or TRBD2 (5 bases each). V gave up 5 bases and J gave up 2 bases, with 19 bases separating them. The CDR3 covers 15 residues. Germline loops: CDR1 DFQATT, CDR2 SNEGSKA (reference sequence).

This clonotype was recorded at least ten times. The rearrangement uses TRBV29-1 and TRBJ1-2, with 7 nucleotides matching TRBD1. The CDR3 is made up of 12 amino acids. The junction had 3 bases not matched to a gene; V was cut back by 4 bases and J by 4 bases. Germline lookup yields CDR1 SQVTM and CDR2 ANQGSEA. CDR3 sequence reads: CSVGDRVYGYTF. CDR3 bases: TGCAGCGTTGGGGACAGAGTCTATGGCTACACCTTC.

V and J are TRBV6-7 and TRBJ1-5, with a possible D match to TRBD1 (5 bases). TRBV6-7 is given ORF status, its function remaining uncertain. The V and J ends lost 1 base and 3 bases respectively, with 13 bases between them. This CDR3 is 16 amino acids long. CDR3 nucleotides: TGTGCCAGCAGTTACTTACTTCCAGGGACCAATCAGCCCCAGCATTTT. Its protein product is CASSYLLPGTNQPQHF.

This clonotype was picked up a small number of times. The chain carries TRBV7-6 and TRBJ2-3; D might be TRBD1 or TRBD2, each matching 6 bases. The CDR3 loop spans 17 amino acids. V lost 0 bases, J lost 2 bases, and 15 bases lay in between. Germline CDR1 is SGHVS and CDR2 is FNYEAQ. The CDR3: CASSLAFGGGDTDTQYF. CDR3 DNA: TGTGCCAGCAGCTTAGCGTTTGGAGGGGGAGACACAGATACGCAGTATTTT.

V gene TRBV3-1 combines with J gene TRBJ1-3; perhaps TRBD1 as D (5 bases). Trimming removed 0 bases at V and 1 base at J, with 7 bases between. CDR3 size: 15 residues. The germline V gene encodes CDR1 LGHDT and CDR2 YNNKEL (reference sequence). The CDR3 DNA reads as TGTGCCAGCAGCCAAGATGCAGGGTCTGGAAACACCATATATTTT. Amino acids: CASSQDAGSGNTIYF.